This T cell receptor (beta chain) was recorded in a study of blood T cell repertoires in COVID-19. The CDR3 contains 13 residues. The J segment lost 5 bases and the V segment lost 4 bases, leaving 4 bases of the junction unmatched. CDR1 and CDR2 (germline): WNHNN, SYGVQD (reference sequence). A COVID-19 case was met by exposed participants within 2 weeks before study entry. Repertoires were generated with immunoSEQ multiplex PCR, while TCRdb's copy carries only in-frame clones and drops some. The data show about 230,000 clones, over 70% seen once. The sequenced sample was PBMCs or T cells enriched from blood (not recorded which). This chain connects TRBV10-1 to TRBJ2-7; 8 nucleotides line up with TRBD1. The TCR was taken from a woman aged 25-40 years who had been exposed to COVID-19. This CDR3 is CASSGTGSNEQYF. CDR3 bases: TGCGCCAGCAGTGGGACAGGGTCCAACGAGCAGTACTTC.